This T cell receptor beta chain is from a study of blood T cell repertoires in COVID-19. Across the whole study: The samples span acute and convalescent COVID-19 from the United States, Italy and Spain. Sources were T cells, B-cell-depleted T cells, or PBMCs; the material itself was cDNA or gDNA.

Study processing details: From reference gene primer amplification, estimates of nucleated cell counts were derived. Some clones are missing from TCRdb's copy, which holds only in-frame ones; the method was immunoSEQ multiplex PCR. V, J and clone size were drawn from that table, and D and trimming were deduced from the DNA. This sample has 150,000 to 200,000 clones; roughly 80% occur once, and the top ten carry roughly 14%. There are 17 residues in the CDR3. Trimming cost V 0 bases and J 7 bases; bases outside gene matches: 12. The genes are TRBV23-1 and TRBJ2-5; 9 nucleotides align to TRBD2. TRBV23-1 is an ORF, with its function uncertain. Material: peripheral blood. The clonotype was recovered from a man aged 45-65 years who had recovered from COVID-19. The CDR3 coding sequence is TGCGCCAGCAGTCAATCTCAGACTAGCGGTCGTCCTGGGACCCAGTACTTC. Translating gives CASSQSQTSGRPGTQYF.